This T cell receptor (beta chain) was found in a study of T cells in Graves' hyperthyroidism and ophthalmopathy. A word on this clonotype: A read error may produce the germline difference seen at one junction end.

Amplification of TCR beta CDR3 regions used RNA as the template. First-round RT-PCR of the TCR CDR3 relied on the HTBI primer set. Via MiXCR, TCRdb re-called the multiplex PCR reads, giving one row per CDR3 protein. This table has a few hundred thousand distinct CDR3 sequences, under 60% appearing once. The material sequenced was peripheral blood or thyroid tissue (not recorded which). The receptor comes from a woman aged 18 to 35 with Graves' hyperthyroidism.

CDR3 DNA: TGCGCCAGCAGCCAAAGTCAGGACGTCTATGGCTACACCTTC. Its protein product is CASSQSQDVYGYTF. The V gene is TRBV7-2, the J gene TRBJ1-2; D call uncertain. Looked up from germline, CDR1 is SGHTA and CDR2 is FQGNSA. This CDR3 comprises 14 residues.